The 22 T cell receptor beta chains given below trace back to one sample, sequenced in a study of T cells after yellow fever vaccination. MiXCR was run by TCRdb on the 5' RACE reads, yielding one entry per CDR3 protein. The table records 150,000 or so distinct CDR3 sequences, approximately 6.6% of them present only once. The sample was CD4+ T cells sorted from PBMCs, taken 10 days after the yellow fever booster vaccination. These receptors were taken from a man aged 25-40 years who received the YFV17D yellow fever vaccine.

Many counts were recorded for this clonotype. The chain combines TRBV2 with TRBJ2-1; 8 nucleotides align to TRBD2. Germline trimming cut 10 bases from V and 12 bases from J; bases unmatched to any gene: 11. Germline V gives CDR1 SNHLY, CDR2 FYNNEI. This CDR3 is built from 12 residues. The CDR3 coding sequence is TGTGCCACCGGACTAGCACGCGGTTGGCAGTTCTTC. It translates to CATGLARGWQFF.

This clonotype occurred many times. The chain joins TRBV20-1 to TRBJ2-6; D is unclear. V lost 7 bases to trimming and J lost 0 bases, with 4 bases between them. This CDR3 has 12 amino acids. Per germline, CDR1 DFQATT and CDR2 SNEGSKA (reference sequence). CDR3 residues: CSGVSGANVLTF. CDR3 DNA sequence: TGCAGTGGGGTCTCTGGGGCCAACGTCCTGACTTTC.

Regarding this clonotype: It may be a read error: a sequence one base away is much more abundant. The CDR3 loop reads CASNYGREDTQYF. As DNA, the CDR3 is TGTGCCAGCAACTACGGTCGGGAGGATACGCAGTATTTT. This rearrangement joins TRBV5-6 to TRBJ2-3; a weak D match, TRBD2 (6 bases). CDR1 is SGHDT and CDR2 is YYEEEE in the germline V gene. V lost 6 bases, J lost 6 bases, and 14 bases lay in between. The CDR3 loop spans 13 amino acids.

The table lists this clonotype with many counts. The chain is built from TRBV20-1 and TRBJ2-7, with a tentative D call TRBD2 (6 bases). The CDR3 covers 14 residues. With 5 bases removed from V and 2 bases from J, the gap between germline ends came to 16 bases. Germline loops: CDR1 DFQATT, CDR2 SNEGSKA (reference sequence). Here the CDR3 reads CSAPPPGLPYEQYF. In DNA, the CDR3 is TGCAGTGCTCCCCCCCCGGGACTCCCCTACGAGCAGTACTTC.

This chain uses TRBV4-2 with TRBJ1-5, with TRBD1 as a possible D gene (6 bases). V lost 0 bases to trimming and J lost 2 bases, with 14 bases between them. Germline CDR1 is LGHNA and CDR2 is YNFKEQ. The CDR3 runs 17 residues. DNA for the CDR3: TGTGCCAGCAGCCAAGACAGGGGAGTGAAGGGCAATCAGCCCCAGCATTTT. Its protein product is CASSQDRGVKGNQPQHF.

This clonotype appeared many times. This chain connects TRBV20-1 to TRBJ1-6; the D gene is possibly TRBD1 (6 bases). Trimming removed 2 bases from V and 9 bases from J, with 14 bases in between. This CDR3 has 14 residues. From germline, CDR1 is DFQATT and CDR2 SNEGSKA (reference sequence). CDR3 in DNA: TGCAGTGCTAGACAACCGGGACAACGTTCACCCCTCCACTTT. Translating gives CSARQPGQRSPLHF.

There are many counts of this clonotype. This chain joins TRBV11-3 and TRBJ2-2; the D gene is possibly TRBD2 (6 bases). V shed 5 bases and J shed 7 bases, with 11 bases lying between them. The V gene's germline CDR1 is SGHNT and CDR2 YENEEA. The CDR3 spans 13 residues. The CDR3 sequence is CASSPEGIGELFF. The CDR3 bases are TGTGCCAGCAGCCCGGAGGGGATCGGGGAGCTGTTTTTT.

Turning to this clonotype: A much larger clonotype is one base distant, so this may be a read error. The chain links TRBV7-2 to TRBJ1-5, with 7 bases identical to TRBD1. Trimming at V came to 3 bases and at J to 7 bases, leaving 9 bases not matched to a gene. Germline assignment: CDR1 SGHTA and CDR2 FQGNSA. The CDR3 loop spans 15 amino acids. CDR3 in amino acids: CASSFTGQIRQPQHF. Written as DNA, the CDR3 is TGTGCCAGCAGCTTTACGGGACAGATTAGACAGCCCCAGCATTTT.

This clonotype was observed at least ten times. This chain links TRBV9 with TRBJ2-3, with a possible D match to TRBD2 (5 bases). Germline V gene sequence: CDR1 SGDLS, CDR2 YYNGEE. Between the trimmed V and J ends, which lost 3 bases and 8 bases, there was a span of 7 bases. The CDR3 covers 11 residues. CDR3 sequence: CASSAEGTQYF. DNA of the CDR3: TGTGCCAGCAGCGCCGAGGGTACGCAGTATTTT.

This clonotype was observed a few times. The rearrangement joins TRBV20-1 to TRBJ2-2; D possibly corresponds to TRBD2 (7 bases). V was clipped by 3 bases and J by 4 bases, with 15 bases between them. This CDR3 has 15 residues. Germline CDR1 and CDR2: DFQATT and SNEGSKA (reference sequence). This CDR3 is CSASGGAGSTGELFF. The CDR3 DNA is TGCAGTGCTAGTGGGGGGGCAGGGAGCACCGGGGAGCTGTTTTTT.

This clonotype was detected many times. The genes are TRBV12-3 or TRBV12-4 and TRBJ2-5; 10 nucleotides agree with TRBD2. The trim removed 5 bases at V and 5 bases at J, leaving 11 bases unmatched. CDR3 length: 16 residues. The CDR3 sequence is CASSVSSGRALETQYF. In DNA, the CDR3 is TGTGCCAGCAGTGTAAGCAGCGGGAGGGCCTTGGAGACCCAGTACTTC.

This clonotype occurred many times. The J gene is TRBJ2-6, the V gene TRBV15; D gene unclear. This CDR3 region has 12 residues. The V end lost 8 bases, the J end lost 2 bases, and 4 bases lay between the germline ends. Per germline, CDR1 LNHNV and CDR2 YYDKDF (reference sequence). CDR3 in DNA: TGTGCCACCGACACTGGGGCCAACGTCCTGACTTTC. This encodes CATDTGANVLTF.

This clonotype was seen ten or more times. The chain couples TRBV20-1 to TRBJ2-5; D is possibly TRBD1 or TRBD2 (5 bases each). This CDR3 has 13 amino acids. Between the trimmed V and J ends, which lost 6 bases and 5 bases, there was a span of 16 bases. The germline gives CDR1 DFQATT, CDR2 SNEGSKA (reference sequence). CDR3 loop: CSALDTRGETQYF. In DNA form, the CDR3 reads TGCAGTGCCTTGGACACCCGCGGGGAGACCCAGTACTTC.

The chain's CDR3 is CASSQGPGEMRTDTQYF. For the CDR3, the DNA is TGCGCCAGCAGCCAAGGGCCAGGGGAGATGAGGACAGATACGCAGTATTTT. The V call is TRBV4-3, the J call TRBJ2-3, with a tentative D call TRBD1 (6 bases). This CDR3 comprises 17 residues. Trimming cost V 1 base and J 3 bases, with 17 bases left between them. CDR1 is LGHNA and CDR2 is YSLEER in the germline V gene.

This clonotype was recorded many times. The chain is built from TRBV12-3 or TRBV12-4 and TRBJ2-3, with D unclear. Trimming removed 1 base from V and 2 bases from J, with 7 bases in between. The length of the CDR3 is 14 residues. Here the CDR3 DNA reads TGTGCCAGCAGTTTAGGGTTAGCCACAGATACGCAGTATTTT. Amino acids: CASSLGLATDTQYF.

This clonotype has at least ten counts. The chain couples TRBV12-3 or TRBV12-4 to TRBJ2-1; no clear D. Between the trimmed V and J ends, which lost 3 bases and 5 bases, there was a span of 8 bases. CDR3 length: 13 residues. The CDR3 coding sequence is TGTGCCAGCAGTTTCTTACTGCACAATGAGCAGTTCTTC. Translated: CASSFLLHNEQFF.

This clonotype was detected ten times or more. The CDR3 protein is CASSASKETQYF. In DNA form, the CDR3 reads TGCGCCAGCAGCGCGAGTAAAGAGACCCAGTACTTC. The chain carries TRBV5-1 and TRBJ2-5; no clear D gene. With 4 bases removed from V and 3 bases from J, the gap between germline ends came to 7 bases. This CDR3 has 12 residues. The V gene's germline CDR1 is SGHRS and CDR2 YFSETQ.

The sample holds many counts of this clonotype. The rearrangement links TRBV25-1 to TRBJ1-2; 7 bases match TRBD1. The V gene end was trimmed by 3 bases and the J gene end by 5 bases; junction bases not matched to a gene: 15. CDR1 and CDR2 (germline): MGHDK, SYGVNS. The CDR3 is 17 residues long. The CDR3 protein is CASSDSFPQTGPYGYTF. CDR3 bases: TGTGCCAGCAGTGATTCTTTCCCTCAGACAGGGCCTTATGGCTACACCTTC.

Comments on this clonotype: A clone one base away is much larger, so this may be a read error. This chain connects TRBV10-2 to TRBJ2-7; no clear D gene. The DNA end favors TRBJ2-1, so the J call may be wrong. The CDR3 spans 14 residues. Germline V CDR1 and CDR2: WSHSY, SAAADI. The CDR3 DNA sequence: TGCGCCAGCGCTGCAGAGGAACTCAGAGACGAGCAGTTCTTC. Protein product: CASAAEELRDEQFF.

This clonotype was observed many times. V gene TRBV10-3 combines with J gene TRBJ2-5, with 9 bases aligning to TRBD2. V lost 9 bases to trimming and J lost 0 bases; unmatched junction nucleotides: 2. The CDR3 has 13 residues. CDR1 is ENHRY, CDR2 SYGVKD, per germline. CDR3 coding DNA: TGTGCCATTAGCGGGAGTGACCAAGAGACCCAGTACTTC. This translates into CAISGSDQETQYF.

This clonotype was seen ten or more times. V usage is TRBV14 and J usage is TRBJ2-1; tentatively, D is TRBD2 (6 bases). The germline V gene has CDR1 SGHDN and CDR2 FVKESK. The ends were cut back, 2 bases at V and 0 bases at J, with 11 bases in the middle. The length of the CDR3 is 16 residues. The CDR3 DNA reads TGTGCCAGCAGCCAATATTCGGGAGTCTCCTACAATGAGCAGTTCTTC. Translating gives CASSQYSGVSYNEQFF.

Ten or more counts support this clonotype. The rearrangement uses TRBV5-6 and TRBJ2-7, with 8 bases lining up with TRBD2. Losses at the gene ends were 4 bases for V and 4 bases for J; bases not matched to a gene: 10. Germline-derived CDR1 and CDR2 are SGHDT and YYEEEE. The CDR3 has 15 residues. CDR3 loop: CASSAGGRPGYEQYF. The CDR3 region has the DNA TGTGCCAGCAGCGCGGGGGGAAGGCCGGGGTACGAGCAGTACTTC. Variable domain in full (rest from reference TRBV5-6 and TRBJ2-7): DAGVTQSPTHLIKTRGQQVTLRCSPKSGHDTVSWYQQALGQGPQFIFQYYEEEERQRGNFPDRFSGHQFPNYSSELNVNALLLGDSALYLCASSAGGRPGYEQYFGPGTRLTVT.